This TCR beta chain was identified in a study of T cells in Graves' hyperthyroidism and ophthalmopathy. RNA transcripts were the template for amplifying TCR beta CDR3 regions. During a first-round RT-PCR of the TCR CDR3, the HTBI primer set was used. MiXCR was run by TCRdb on the multiplex PCR reads, yielding one entry per CDR3 protein. The sample consists of about 480,000 distinct CDR3 sequences, around 22% of them appearing once. This clonotype was found once. Germline-derived CDR1 and CDR2 are SQVTM and ANQGSEA. CDR3 length: 14 residues. Trimming cost V 3 bases and J 0 bases, with 11 bases left between them.

The sample was blood. The chain carries TRBV29-1 and TRBJ1-1; D uncertain. This TCR derives from a woman aged 30 to 39 with Graves' ophthalmopathy. The chain's CDR3 is CSVEGTAMNTEAFF. The DNA of the CDR3 is TGCAGCGTTGAGGGTACGGCCATGAACACTGAAGCTTTCTTT.